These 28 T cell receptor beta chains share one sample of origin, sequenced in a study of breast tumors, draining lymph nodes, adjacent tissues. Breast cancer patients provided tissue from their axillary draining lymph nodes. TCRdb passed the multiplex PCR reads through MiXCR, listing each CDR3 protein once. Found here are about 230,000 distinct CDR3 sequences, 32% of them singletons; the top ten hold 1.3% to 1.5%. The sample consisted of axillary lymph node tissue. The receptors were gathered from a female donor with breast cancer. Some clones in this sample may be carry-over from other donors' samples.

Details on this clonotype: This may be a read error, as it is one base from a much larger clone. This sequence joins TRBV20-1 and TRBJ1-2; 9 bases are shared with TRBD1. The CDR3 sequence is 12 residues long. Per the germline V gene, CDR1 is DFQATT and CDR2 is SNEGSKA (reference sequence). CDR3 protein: CRATGGDYGSTF. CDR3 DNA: TGCAGGGCTACAGGGGGCGACTATGGCTCCACCTTC.

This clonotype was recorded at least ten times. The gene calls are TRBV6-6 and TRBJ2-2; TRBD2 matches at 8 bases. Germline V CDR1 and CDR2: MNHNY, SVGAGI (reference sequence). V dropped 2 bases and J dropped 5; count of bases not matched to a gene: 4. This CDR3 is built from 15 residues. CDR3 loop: CASSYAGGRTGELFF. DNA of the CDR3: TGTGCCAGCAGTTACGCTGGCGGGAGGACCGGGGAGCTGTTTTTT.

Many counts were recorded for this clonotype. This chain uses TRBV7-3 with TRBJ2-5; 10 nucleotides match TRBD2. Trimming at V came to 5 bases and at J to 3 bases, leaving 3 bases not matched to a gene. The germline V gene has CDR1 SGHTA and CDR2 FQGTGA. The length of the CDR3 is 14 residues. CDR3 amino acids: CASSPLAGEETQYF. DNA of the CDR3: TGTGCCAGCAGCCCCCTAGCGGGAGAAGAGACCCAGTACTTC.

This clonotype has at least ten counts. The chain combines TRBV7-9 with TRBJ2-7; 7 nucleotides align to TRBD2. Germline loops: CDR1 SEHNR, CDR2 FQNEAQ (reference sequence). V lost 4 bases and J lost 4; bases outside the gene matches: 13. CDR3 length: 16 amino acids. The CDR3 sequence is CASSSYAGGRRYEQYF. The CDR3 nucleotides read TGTGCCAGCAGCTCCTACGCCGGGGGGAGAAGGTACGAGCAGTACTTC.

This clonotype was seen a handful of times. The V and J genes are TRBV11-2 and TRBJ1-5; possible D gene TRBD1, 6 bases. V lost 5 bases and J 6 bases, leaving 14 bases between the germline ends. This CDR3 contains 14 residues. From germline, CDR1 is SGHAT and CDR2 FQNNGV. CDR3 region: CASSPAGGAQPQHF. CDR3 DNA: TGTGCCAGCAGCCCCGCCGGGGGCGCTCAGCCCCAGCATTTT. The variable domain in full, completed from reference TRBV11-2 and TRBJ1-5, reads EAGVAQSPRYKIIEKRQSVAFWCNPISGHATLYWYQQILGQGPKLLIQFQNNGVVDDSQLPKDRFSAERLKGVDSTLKIQPAKLEDSAVYLCASSPAGGAQPQHFGDGTRLSIL.

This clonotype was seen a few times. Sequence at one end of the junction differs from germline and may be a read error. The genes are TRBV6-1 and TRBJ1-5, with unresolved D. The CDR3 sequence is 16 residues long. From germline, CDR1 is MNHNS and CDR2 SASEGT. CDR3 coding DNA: TGTGCCAGCAGTCAAGCGCGGAGGGCCCGCAATCAGCCCCAGCATTTT. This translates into CASSQARRARNQPQHF.

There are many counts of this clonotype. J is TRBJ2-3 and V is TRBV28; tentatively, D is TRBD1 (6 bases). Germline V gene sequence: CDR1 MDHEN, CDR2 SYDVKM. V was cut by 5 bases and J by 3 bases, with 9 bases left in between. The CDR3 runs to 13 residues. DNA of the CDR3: TGTGCCAGCAGTCCGACAGGTACAGATACGCAGTATTTT. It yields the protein CASSPTGTDTQYF.

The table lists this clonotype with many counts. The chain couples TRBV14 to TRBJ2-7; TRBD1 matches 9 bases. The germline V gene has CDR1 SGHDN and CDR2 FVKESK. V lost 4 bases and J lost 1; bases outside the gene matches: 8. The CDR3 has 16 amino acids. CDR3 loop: CASSRQGGQGSYEQYF. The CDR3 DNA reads TGTGCCAGCAGCCGCCAAGGGGGACAGGGATCCTACGAGCAGTACTTC.

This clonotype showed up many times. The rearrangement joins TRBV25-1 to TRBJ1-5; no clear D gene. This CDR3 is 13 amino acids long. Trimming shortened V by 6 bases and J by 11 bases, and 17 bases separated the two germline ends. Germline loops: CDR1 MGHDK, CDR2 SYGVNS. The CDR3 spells CASSRGSVGAQHF. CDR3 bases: TGTGCCAGCAGCCGCGGATCGGTCGGGGCCCAGCATTTT.

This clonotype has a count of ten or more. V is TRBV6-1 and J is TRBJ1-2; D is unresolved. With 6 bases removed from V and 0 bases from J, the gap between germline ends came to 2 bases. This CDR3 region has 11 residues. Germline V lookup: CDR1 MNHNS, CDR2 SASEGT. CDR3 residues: CASSANYGYTF. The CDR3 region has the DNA TGTGCCAGCAGCGCTAACTATGGCTACACCTTC.

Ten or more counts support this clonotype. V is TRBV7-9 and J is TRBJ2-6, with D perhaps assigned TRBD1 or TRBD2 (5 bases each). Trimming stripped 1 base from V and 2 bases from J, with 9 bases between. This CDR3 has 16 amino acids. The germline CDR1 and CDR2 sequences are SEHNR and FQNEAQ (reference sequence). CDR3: CASSLERGAGANVLTF. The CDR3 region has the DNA TGTGCCAGCAGCTTAGAGCGAGGGGCTGGGGCCAACGTCCTGACTTTC.

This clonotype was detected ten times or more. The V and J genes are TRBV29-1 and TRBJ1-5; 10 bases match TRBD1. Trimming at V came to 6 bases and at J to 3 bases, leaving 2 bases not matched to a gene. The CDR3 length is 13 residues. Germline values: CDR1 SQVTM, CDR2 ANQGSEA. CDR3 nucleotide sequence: TGCAGCGTCCGACAGGGGGCCAATCAGCCCCAGCATTTT. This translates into CSVRQGANQPQHF.

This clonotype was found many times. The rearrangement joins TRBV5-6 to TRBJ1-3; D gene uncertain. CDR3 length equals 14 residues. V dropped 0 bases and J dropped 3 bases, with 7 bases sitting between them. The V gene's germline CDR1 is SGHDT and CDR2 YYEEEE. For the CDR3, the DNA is TGTGCCAGCAGCTTGGGCAGGCTTGGAAACACCATATATTTT. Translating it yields CASSLGRLGNTIYF.

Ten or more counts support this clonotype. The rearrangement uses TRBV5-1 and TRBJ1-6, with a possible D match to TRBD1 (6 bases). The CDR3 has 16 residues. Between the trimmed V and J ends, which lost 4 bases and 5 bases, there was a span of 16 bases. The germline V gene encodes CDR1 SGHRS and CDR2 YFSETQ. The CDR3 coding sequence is TGCGCCAGCAGCGGAGGCCGGGACAAGCATAATTCACCCCTCCACTTT. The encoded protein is CASSGGRDKHNSPLHF.

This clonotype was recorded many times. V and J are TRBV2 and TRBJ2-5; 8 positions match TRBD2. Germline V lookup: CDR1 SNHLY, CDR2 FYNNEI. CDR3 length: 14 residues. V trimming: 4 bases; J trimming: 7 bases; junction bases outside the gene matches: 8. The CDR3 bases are TGTGCCAGCAGTGGTTGGCGGGGGGCAGGGACCCAGTACTTC. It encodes CASSGWRGAGTQYF.

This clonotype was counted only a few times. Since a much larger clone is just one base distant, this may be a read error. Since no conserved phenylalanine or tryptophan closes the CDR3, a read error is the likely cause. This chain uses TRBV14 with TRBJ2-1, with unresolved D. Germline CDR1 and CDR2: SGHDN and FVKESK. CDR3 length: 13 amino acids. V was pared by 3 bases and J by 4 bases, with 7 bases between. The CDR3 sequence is CASSQQRYNEQFS. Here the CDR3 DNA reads TGTGCCAGCAGCCAGCAACGTTACAATGAGCAGTTCTCC.

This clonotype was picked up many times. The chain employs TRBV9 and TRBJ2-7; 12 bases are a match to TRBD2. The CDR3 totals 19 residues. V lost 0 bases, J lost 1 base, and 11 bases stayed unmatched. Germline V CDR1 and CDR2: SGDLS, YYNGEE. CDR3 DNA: TGTGCCAGCAGCGTAGGGGGGGCCGGACTAGCGGGAAGGTCCTACGAGCAGTACTTC. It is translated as CASSVGGAGLAGRSYEQYF.

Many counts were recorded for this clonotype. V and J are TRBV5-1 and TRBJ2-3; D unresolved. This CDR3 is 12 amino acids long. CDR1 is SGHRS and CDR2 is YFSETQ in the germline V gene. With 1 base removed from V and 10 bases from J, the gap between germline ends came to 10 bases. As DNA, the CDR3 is TGCGCCAGCAGCTTGAGTCCGTGGGCGCAGTATTTT. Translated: CASSLSPWAQYF.

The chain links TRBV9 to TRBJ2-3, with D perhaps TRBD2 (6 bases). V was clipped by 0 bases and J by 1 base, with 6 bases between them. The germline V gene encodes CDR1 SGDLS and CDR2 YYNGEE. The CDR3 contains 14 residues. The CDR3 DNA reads TGTGCCAGCAGCGTAGTAGCGGGCACAGATACGCAGTATTTT. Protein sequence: CASSVVAGTDTQYF.

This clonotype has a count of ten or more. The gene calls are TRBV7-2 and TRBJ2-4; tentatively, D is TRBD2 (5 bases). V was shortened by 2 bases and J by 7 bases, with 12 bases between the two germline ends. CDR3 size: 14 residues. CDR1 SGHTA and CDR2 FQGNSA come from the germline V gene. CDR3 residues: CASSLTTSMNIQYF. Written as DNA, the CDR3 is TGTGCCAGCAGCTTAACAACTAGTATGAACATTCAGTACTTC.

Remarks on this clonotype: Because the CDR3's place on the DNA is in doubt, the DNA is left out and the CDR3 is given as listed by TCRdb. The CDR3 loop reads CASSEARGISPLHFGNGANVLTF. The gene calls are TRBV2 and TRBJ2-6; the D call of TRBD1 is as the table states it, not checked on the DNA. The CDR3 region is 23 residues in length, termini included. Per germline, CDR1 SNHLY and CDR2 FYNNEI.

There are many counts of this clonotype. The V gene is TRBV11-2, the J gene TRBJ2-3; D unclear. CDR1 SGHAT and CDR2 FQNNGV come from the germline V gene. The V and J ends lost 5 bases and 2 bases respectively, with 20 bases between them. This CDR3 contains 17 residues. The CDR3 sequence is CASSPSRASLITDTQYF. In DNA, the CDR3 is TGTGCCAGCAGCCCCTCCCGTGCTAGTCTAATCACAGATACGCAGTATTTT. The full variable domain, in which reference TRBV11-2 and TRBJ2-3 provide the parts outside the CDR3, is EAGVAQSPRYKIIEKRQSVAFWCNPISGHATLYWYQQILGQGPKLLIQFQNNGVVDDSQLPKDRFSAERLKGVDSTLKIQPAKLEDSAVYLCASSPSRASLITDTQYFGPGTRLTVL.

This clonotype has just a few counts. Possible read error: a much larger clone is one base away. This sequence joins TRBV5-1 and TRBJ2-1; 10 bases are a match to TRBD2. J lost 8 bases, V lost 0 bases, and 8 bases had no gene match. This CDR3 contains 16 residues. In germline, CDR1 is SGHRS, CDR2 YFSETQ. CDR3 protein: CASSLAASGSVDEQFF. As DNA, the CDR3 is TGCGCCAGCAGCTTGGCGGCTAGCGGGAGCGTCGATGAGCAGTTCTTC.

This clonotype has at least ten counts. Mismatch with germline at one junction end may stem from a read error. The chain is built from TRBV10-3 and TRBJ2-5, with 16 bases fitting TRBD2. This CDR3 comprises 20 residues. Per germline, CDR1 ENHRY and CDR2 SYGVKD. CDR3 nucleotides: TGTGCCATCAGCCCCCCGGGACTAGCGGGAGGGCCAGGGAACCAAGAGACCCAGCACTTC. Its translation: CAISPPGLAGGPGNQETQHF.

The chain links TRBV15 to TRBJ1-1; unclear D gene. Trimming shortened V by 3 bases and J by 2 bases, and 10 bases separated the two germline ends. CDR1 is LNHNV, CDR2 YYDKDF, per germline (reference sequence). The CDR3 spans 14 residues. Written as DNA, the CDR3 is TGTGCCACCAGCAGGAACCGGGGTAACACTGAAGCTTTCTTT. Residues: CATSRNRGNTEAFF.

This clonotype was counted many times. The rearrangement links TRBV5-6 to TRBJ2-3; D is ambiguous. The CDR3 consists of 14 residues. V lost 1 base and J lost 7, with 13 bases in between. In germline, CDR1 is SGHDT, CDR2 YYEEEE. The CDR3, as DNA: TGTGCCAGCAGCTTGAGATCAATGCGCAATACGCAGTATTTT. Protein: CASSLRSMRNTQYF.

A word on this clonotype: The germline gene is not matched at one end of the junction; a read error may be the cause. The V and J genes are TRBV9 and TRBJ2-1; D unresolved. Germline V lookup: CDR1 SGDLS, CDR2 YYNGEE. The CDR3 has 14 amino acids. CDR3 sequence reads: CASSVVWSCNEQSF. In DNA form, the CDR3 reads TGTGCCAGCAGCGTAGTGTGGAGTTGCAATGAGCAGTCCTTC.

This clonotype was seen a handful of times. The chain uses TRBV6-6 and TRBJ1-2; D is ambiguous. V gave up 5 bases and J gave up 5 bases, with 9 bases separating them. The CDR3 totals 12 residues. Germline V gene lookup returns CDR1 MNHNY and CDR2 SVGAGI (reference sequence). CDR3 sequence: CASSNSGYGYTF. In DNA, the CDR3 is TGTGCCAGCAGTAATTCTGGGTATGGCTACACCTTC.